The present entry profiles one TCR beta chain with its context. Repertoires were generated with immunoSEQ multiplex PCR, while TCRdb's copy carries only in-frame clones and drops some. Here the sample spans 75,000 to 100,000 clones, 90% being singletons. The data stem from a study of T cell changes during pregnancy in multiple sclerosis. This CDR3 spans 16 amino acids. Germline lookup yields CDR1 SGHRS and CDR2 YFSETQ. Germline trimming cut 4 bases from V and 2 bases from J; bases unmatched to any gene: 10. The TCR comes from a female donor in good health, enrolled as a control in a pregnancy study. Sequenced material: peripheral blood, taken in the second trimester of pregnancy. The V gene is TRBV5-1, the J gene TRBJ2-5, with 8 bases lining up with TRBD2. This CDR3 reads CASSIQYRGGQETQYF. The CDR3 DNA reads TGCGCCAGCAGCATACAATACCGGGGGGGACAAGAGACCCAGTACTTC.